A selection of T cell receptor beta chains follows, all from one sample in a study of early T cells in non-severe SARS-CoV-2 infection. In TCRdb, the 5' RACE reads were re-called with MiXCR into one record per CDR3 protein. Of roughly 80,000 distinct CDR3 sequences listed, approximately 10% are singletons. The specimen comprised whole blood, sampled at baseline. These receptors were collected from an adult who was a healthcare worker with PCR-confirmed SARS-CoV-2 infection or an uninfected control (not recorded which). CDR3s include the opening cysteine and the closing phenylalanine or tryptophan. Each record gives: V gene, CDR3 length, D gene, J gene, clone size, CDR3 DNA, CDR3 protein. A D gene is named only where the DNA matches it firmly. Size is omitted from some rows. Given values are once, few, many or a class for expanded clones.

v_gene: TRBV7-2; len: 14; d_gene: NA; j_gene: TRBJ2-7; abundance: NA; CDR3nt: TGTGCCAGCAGCCAGGGAATCACCGCCTACGAGCAGTACTTC; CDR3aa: CASSQGITAYEQYF
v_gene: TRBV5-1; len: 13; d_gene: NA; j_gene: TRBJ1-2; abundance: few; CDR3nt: TGCGCCAGCAGCCCCGGGCCCACGGAAGGCTACACCTTC; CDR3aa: CASSPGPTEGYTF
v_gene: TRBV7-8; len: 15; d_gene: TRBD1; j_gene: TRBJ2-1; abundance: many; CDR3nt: TGTGCCAGCGGATCCGGGACAGCCTCCTACAATGAGCAGTTCTTC; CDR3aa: CASGSGTASYNEQFF
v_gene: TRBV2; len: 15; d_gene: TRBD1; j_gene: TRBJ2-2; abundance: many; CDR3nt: TGTGCCAGAGCTCGGGACAGACCGAACACCGGGGAGCTGTTTTTT; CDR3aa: CARARDRPNTGELFF
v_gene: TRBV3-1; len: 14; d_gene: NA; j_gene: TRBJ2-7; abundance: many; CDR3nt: TGTGCCAGCAGTTCCAATCCGGGACACTACGAGCAGTACTTC; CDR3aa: CASSSNPGHYEQYF
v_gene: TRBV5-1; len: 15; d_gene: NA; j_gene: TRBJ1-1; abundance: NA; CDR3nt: TGCGCCAGCAGCTTACGGAGCCCAGGGGACACTGAAGCTTTCTTT; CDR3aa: CASSLRSPGDTEAFF
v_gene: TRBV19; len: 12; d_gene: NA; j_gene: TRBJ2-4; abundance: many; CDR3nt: TGTGCCAGTAGTATAGGGAGGAACATTCAGTACTTC; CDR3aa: CASSIGRNIQYF
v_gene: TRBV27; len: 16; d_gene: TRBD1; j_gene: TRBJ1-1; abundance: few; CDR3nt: TGTGCCAGCAGGACAGGGGGAGATGGTATTAAGACTGAAGCTTTCTTT; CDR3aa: CASRTGGDGIKTEAFF
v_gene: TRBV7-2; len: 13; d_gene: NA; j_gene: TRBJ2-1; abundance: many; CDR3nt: TGTGCCAGTTCACTACAGGTATACAATGAGCAGTTCTTC; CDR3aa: CASSLQVYNEQFF
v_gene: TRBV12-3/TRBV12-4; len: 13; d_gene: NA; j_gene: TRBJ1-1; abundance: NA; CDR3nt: TGTGCCAGCAGTTTGATCGGTCCGACTGAAGCTTTCTTT; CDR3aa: CASSLIGPTEAFF
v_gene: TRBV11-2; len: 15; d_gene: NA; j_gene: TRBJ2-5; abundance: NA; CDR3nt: TGTGCCAGCAGCTTGGTCGCGGGGAGACAAGAGACCCAGTACTTC; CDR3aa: CASSLVAGRQETQYF
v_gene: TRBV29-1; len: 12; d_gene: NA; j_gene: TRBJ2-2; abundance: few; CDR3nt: TGCAGCGTGACCCAGGGGTCCGGGGAGCTGTTTTTT; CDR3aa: CSVTQGSGELFF
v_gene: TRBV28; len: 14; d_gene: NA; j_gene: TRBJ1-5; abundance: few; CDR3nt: TGTGCCAGCAGACCTACAGTGGGAGGGCAGCCCCAGCATTTT; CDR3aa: CASRPTVGGQPQHF
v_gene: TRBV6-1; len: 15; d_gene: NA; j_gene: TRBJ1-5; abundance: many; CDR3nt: TGTGCCAGCACTAAAGTAGGACAAAGCAATCAGCCCCAGCATTTT; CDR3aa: CASTKVGQSNQPQHF
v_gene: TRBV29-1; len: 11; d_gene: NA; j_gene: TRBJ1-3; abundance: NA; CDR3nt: TGCAGCGGACATGGGGGAAACACCATATATTTT; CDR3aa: CSGHGGNTIYF
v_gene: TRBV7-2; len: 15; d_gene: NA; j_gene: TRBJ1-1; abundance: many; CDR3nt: TGTGCCAGCAGCGAAGGCGCAGGACAAAGGGGACGAGCTTTCTTT; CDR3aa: CASSEGAGQRGRAFF
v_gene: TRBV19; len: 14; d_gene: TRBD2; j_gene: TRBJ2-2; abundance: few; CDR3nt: TGTGCCAGTACGAGTAGCGGGGGAACCGGGGAGCTGTTTTTT; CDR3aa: CASTSSGGTGELFF
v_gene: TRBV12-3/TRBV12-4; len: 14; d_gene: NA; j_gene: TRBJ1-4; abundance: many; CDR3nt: TGTGCCAGCAGTTTAGGACTGGGACGGGAAAAACTGTTTTTT; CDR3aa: CASSLGLGREKLFF
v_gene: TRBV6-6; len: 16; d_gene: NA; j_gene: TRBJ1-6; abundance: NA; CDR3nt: TGTGCCAGCAGTTACTCTCCCAGCTCCTATAATTCACCCCTCCACTTT; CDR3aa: CASSYSPSSYNSPLHF
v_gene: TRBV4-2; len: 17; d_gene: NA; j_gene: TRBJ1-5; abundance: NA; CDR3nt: TGTGCCAGCAGCCAAGATGCTAAGGAGTTTAGCAATCAGCCCCAGCATTTT; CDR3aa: CASSQDAKEFSNQPQHF
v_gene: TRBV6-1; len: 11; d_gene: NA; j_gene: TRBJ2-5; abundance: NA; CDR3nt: TGTGCCAGTACTCAAAAAGAGACCCAGTACTTC; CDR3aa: CASTQKETQYF
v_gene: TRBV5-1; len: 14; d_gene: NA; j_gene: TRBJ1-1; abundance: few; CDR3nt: TGCGCCAGCAGCTCTCAGGTTGGGAACACTGAAGCTTTCTTT; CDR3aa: CASSSQVGNTEAFF
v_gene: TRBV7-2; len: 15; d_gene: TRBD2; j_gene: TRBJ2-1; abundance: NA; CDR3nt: TGTGCCAGCAGCATTTCCGCGGGGACTAGGGGTGAGCAGTTCTTC; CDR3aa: CASSISAGTRGEQFF
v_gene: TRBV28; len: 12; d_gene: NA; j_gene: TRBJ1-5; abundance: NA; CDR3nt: TGTGCCAGCAGTTACGGATATCAGCCCCAGCATTTT; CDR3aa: CASSYGYQPQHF
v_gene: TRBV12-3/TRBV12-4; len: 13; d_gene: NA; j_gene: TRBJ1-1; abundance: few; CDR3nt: TGTGCCAGCAGTCGTGGCAGGGACACTGAAGCTTTCTTT; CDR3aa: CASSRGRDTEAFF
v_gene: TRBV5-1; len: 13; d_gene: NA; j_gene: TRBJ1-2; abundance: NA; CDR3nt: TGCGCCAGCAGCTTGGACCAACCCTATGGCTACACCTTC; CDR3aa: CASSLDQPYGYTF
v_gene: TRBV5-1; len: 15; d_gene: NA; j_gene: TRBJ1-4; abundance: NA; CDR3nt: TGCGCCAGCAGCTTGGTCCCGGGAGGGGAGGAAAAACTGTTTTTT; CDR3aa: CASSLVPGGEEKLFF
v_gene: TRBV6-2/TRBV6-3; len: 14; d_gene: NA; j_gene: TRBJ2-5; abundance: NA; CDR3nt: TGTGCCAGCAGTTATGGGGGCCATGGAGAGACCCAGTACTTC; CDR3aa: CASSYGGHGETQYF
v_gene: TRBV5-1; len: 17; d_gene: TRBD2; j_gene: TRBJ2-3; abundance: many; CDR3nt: TGCGCCAGCAGGATAGGCGGGGGGCACCCCAGAACAGATACGCAGTATTTT; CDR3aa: CASRIGGGHPRTDTQYF
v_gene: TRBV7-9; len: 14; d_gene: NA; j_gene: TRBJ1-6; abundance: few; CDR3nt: TGTGCCAGCAGCTTAGAGGGTGATGCGCCACCCCTCCACTTT; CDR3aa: CASSLEGDAPPLHF
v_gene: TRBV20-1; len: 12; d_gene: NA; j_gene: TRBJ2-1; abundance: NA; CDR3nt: TGCAGTGCTAGGAAAAATCCCAATGAGCAGTTCTTC; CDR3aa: CSARKNPNEQFF
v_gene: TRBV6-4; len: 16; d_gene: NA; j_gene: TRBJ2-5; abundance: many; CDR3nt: TGTGCCAGCAGTGACTCCCCTGGAGGGGGCAAAGAGACCCAGTACTTC; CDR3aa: CASSDSPGGGKETQYF
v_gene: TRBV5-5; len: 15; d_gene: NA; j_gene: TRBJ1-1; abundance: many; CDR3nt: TGTGCCAGCAGCTTGGCAGGTGAAGAGAACACTGAAGCTTTCTTT; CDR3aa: CASSLAGEENTEAFF
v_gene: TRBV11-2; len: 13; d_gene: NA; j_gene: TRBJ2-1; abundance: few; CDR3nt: TGTGCCAGCAGCCTTGCGGCCAACAATGAGCAGTTCTTC; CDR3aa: CASSLAANNEQFF
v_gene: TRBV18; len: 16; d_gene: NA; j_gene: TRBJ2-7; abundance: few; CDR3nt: TGTGCCAGCTCACCACAAGGGCTTCTAAAAAGAGACGAGCAGTACTTC; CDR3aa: CASSPQGLLKRDEQYF
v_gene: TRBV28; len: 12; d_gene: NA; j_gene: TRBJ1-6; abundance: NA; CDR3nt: TGTGCCAGCAGTATTCTCCTTTCACCCCTCCACTTT; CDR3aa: CASSILLSPLHF